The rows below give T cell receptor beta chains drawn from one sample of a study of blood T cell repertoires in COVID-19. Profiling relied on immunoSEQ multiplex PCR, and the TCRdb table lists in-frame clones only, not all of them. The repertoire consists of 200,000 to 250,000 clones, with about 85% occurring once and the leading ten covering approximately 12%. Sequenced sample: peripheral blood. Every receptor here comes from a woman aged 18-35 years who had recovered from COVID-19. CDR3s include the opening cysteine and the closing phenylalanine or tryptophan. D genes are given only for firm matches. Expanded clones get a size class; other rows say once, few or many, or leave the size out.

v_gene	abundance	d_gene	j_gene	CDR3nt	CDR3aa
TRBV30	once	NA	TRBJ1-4	TGTGCCTGGAGCCGGGACATCGTTGAAAAACTGTTTTTT	CAWSRDIVEKLFF
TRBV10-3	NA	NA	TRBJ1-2	TGTGCCATCAGTGAGTCGATCTTCACAGGGCCCCATGGCTACACCTTC	CAISESIFTGPHGYTF
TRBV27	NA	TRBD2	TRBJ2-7	TGTGCCAGCACCGATCCTTTAAGTAGGCTAGCGGGAGGTGGGTACGAGCAGTACTTC	CASTDPLSRLAGGGYEQYF
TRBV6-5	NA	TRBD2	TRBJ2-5	TGTGCCAGCAGTTCTACGGGACTAGCGGGAGGAAAGACCCAGTACTTC	CASSSTGLAGGKTQYF
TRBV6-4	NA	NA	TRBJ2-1	TGTGCCAGCAGTGCTATTCTAGCCGGAGAGCAGTTCTTC	CASSAILAGEQFF
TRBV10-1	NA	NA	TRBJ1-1	TGCGCCAGCAGTGACCTAGGACACCCGGGCACTGAAGCTTTCTTT	CASSDLGHPGTEAFF
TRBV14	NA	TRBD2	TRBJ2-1	TGTGCCAGCAGCCCAGGACTAGCGGGAGGGTCCAATGAGCAGTTCTTC	CASSPGLAGGSNEQFF
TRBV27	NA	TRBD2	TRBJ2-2	TGTGCCAGCAGGGGGGGGAGGACCGCGAACACCGGGGAGCTGTTTTTT	CASRGGRTANTGELFF
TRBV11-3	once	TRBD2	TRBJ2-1	TGTGCCAGCAGCTTTCGGCGTAGCGGGAGGTTAGATGACAATGAGCAGTTCTTC	CASSFRRSGRLDDNEQFF
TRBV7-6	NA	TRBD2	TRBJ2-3	TGTGCCAGCAGCCTAACTAGCGGGAGATCGGATACGCAGTATTTT	CASSLTSGRSDTQYF
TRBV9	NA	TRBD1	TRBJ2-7	TGTGCCAGCAGCGCAATATCCGGGACAGGGGTATACGAGCAGTACTTC	CASSAISGTGVYEQYF
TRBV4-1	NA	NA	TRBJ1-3	TGCGCCAGCAGCCAAGGCCTACCACGAACTTCTGGAAACACCATATATTTT	CASSQGLPRTSGNTIYF
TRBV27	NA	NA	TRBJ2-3	TGTGCCAGCAGTTCGACAGGTTGGGGCACAGATACGCAGTATTTT	CASSSTGWGTDTQYF
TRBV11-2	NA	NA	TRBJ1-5	TGTGCCAGCAGCCGAGGGACAAAGGGACCGAGCAATCAGCCCCAGCATTTT	CASSRGTKGPSNQPQHF
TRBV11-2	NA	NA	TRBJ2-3	TGTGCCAGCAGAGATAGCGGAGGGGGCACAGATACGCAGTATTTT	CASRDSGGGTDTQYF
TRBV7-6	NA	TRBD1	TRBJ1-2	TGTGCCAGCAGCTTAGAGGGGGCGAGCTACACCTTC	CASSLEGASYTF
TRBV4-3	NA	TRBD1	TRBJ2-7	TGCGCCAGCAGCCAAAAGGGACAGGGCAGCGAGCAGTACTTC	CASSQKGQGSEQYF
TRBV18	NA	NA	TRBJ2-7	TGTGCCAGCTCACCACCGGGCAGGGTCTACGAGCAGTACTTC	CASSPPGRVYEQYF
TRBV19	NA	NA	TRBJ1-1	TGTGCCAGTATGTATGTATCGAACACTGAAGCTTTCTTT	CASMYVSNTEAFF
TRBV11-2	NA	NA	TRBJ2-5	TGTGCCAGCAGCCCCAGGGGGGTTCGGGAGACCCAGTACTTC	CASSPRGVRETQYF
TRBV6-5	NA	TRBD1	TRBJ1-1	TGTGCCAGCAGGCAATACAGGGGGGGCACTGAAGCTTTCTTT	CASRQYRGGTEAFF
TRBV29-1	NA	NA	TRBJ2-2	TGCAGCGTTTCCGGGGCCGGGGAGCTGTTTTTT	CSVSGAGELFF
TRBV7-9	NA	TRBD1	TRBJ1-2	TGTGCCAGCAGCTCTGGACAGGGGCGCTATGGCTACACCTTC	CASSSGQGRYGYTF
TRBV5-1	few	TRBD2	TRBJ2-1	TGCGCCAGCAGCACGGGACTAGCGGGACTCTATGAGCAGTTCTTC	CASSTGLAGLYEQFF
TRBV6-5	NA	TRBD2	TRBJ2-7	TGTGCCAGCAGTTACGGGCTAGCGGGAGCCTACGAGCAGTACTTC	CASSYGLAGAYEQYF
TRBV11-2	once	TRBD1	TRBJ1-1	TGTGCCAGCAGCCGGGGACAGTTGAACACTGAAGCTTTCTTT	CASSRGQLNTEAFF